This TCR beta chain comes out of a study of regulatory T cells in long-lasting Graves disease. With iRepertoire HTBI primers and Arm-PCR of CDR3 regions, TCR beta libraries were built. MiXCR, run by TCRdb on the multiplex PCR reads, gives a single entry per CDR3 protein. The sample yields hundreds of thousands of distinct CDR3 sequences, around 20% seen once. For this clonotype: Antigen specificity is unknown.

Study findings and constraints: The analysis examined peripheral blood only and excluded thyroid tissue. Reduced TCR diversity was observed in persistent Graves' patients versus newly diagnosed patients.

This CDR3 has 13 residues. V shed 5 bases and J shed 4 bases, with 11 bases lying between them. Germline CDR1 and CDR2: MNHEY and SVGEGT. Time point described: persistent/refractory GD, antithyroid drugs over 5 years with positive TRAb. Scientists built the TCR library using RNA that was extracted from PBMCs. The J gene is TRBJ1-2, the V gene TRBV6-2 or TRBV6-3; D not certain. Source: peripheral blood mononuclear cells (PBMCs), taken when the disease was refractory, from a patient treated with antithyroid drugs. This receptor was identified in a female donor with Graves disease. The CDR3 here is CASSEMGGYGYTF. The CDR3 nucleotides read TGTGCCAGCAGTGAAATGGGTGGCTATGGCTACACCTTC.